This is a list of T cell receptor beta chains from one sample in a study of blood T cell repertoires in COVID-19. Assay used: immunoSEQ multiplex PCR; TCRdb lists only in-frame clones, some missing. Counted here are 73,000 or so clones, 65% to 85% occurring once; the ten biggest clones make up just over 4.5%. Input material: peripheral blood. These receptors were taken from a woman aged 55-75 years with acute or convalescent COVID-19. Each CDR3 is given with its conserved first and last residue. The D gene is left open where the match is weak. Size values are once, few and many counts, or a class for expanded clones, and some rows have none.

CDR3,size,D,V
CASSIDGTEFGYGYTF,-,-,TRBV19
CASSPRLAGALGNEQFF,-,TRBD2,TRBV5-1
CASSRGGNYEQYF,-,-,TRBV5-1
CASTPGGGPRDTQYF,-,-,TRBV2
CASSSFVVQGPYEQYF,-,-,TRBV19
CASSLSGTEHGYTF,-,TRBD1,TRBV5-1
CAIKAQNTEAFF,-,-,TRBV10-3
CASSLALNEQFF,few,-,TRBV5-1
CASSTGAGLANEKLFF,-,TRBD1,TRBV7-9
CASTQPSGGEQYF,-,TRBD2,TRBV5-1
CSAQNYRDNEQFF,-,-,TRBV29-1
CAISEPGQANSGNTIYF,-,TRBD1,TRBV10-3
CASSLGETSTDTQYF,-,-,TRBV28
CATSDLTSTDTQYF,-,-,TRBV24-1
CASSPPQSGQGTSPLHF,-,TRBD1,TRBV25-1
CASSQGGTGTDTQYF,-,-,TRBV3-1/TRBV3-2
CASGPRDQDEQYF,-,-,TRBV3-1/TRBV3-2
CSVENRVREQYF,-,-,TRBV29-1
CASSTGIRDEQFF,-,-,TRBV18
CASLGQAGRGNQPQHF,-,TRBD1,TRBV19
CASSVVDRGGNEQFF,-,TRBD1,TRBV5-6
CASSPTLAGTGELFF,-,-,TRBV18
CATSYSRNTEAFF,-,-,TRBV15
CASSPVDSSNEQFF,-,-,TRBV5-1
CASSGLMGALTEAFF,few,-,TRBV19
CAGNRVAEAFF,-,-,TRBV2
CASSFKSLSTDTQYF,-,-,TRBV7-2
CASSGETNTEAFF,-,-,TRBV12-3/TRBV12-4
CASSPSGPTEAFF,-,-,TRBV9
CASSIDRGDQETQYF,-,TRBD1,TRBV2
CASAGGLAGAYEQYF,few,TRBD2,TRBV10-2
CASSTPERNYGYTF,-,-,TRBV18
CASTAGVSYEQYF,-,-,TRBV12-3/TRBV12-4
CATSRDPAGRGSPLHF,-,-,TRBV15
CASSLAWSTGEEETQYF,-,-,TRBV5-6
CAIRADSPGTYNEQFF,-,-,TRBV10-3
CASSPLRGRELFF,-,-,TRBV6-2/TRBV6-3